The 22 T cell receptor beta chains reported below all come from one sample, sequenced in a study of OX40 agonist ivuxolimab in advanced cancers. Measured with immunoSEQ multiplex PCR; TCRdb has only the in-frame clones, and not every one. The repertoire includes about 110,000 clones, 89% of them detected once, and about 0.3% sits in the top ten. The sequences come from CD4+ or CD8+ T cells sorted from blood, collected in a trial of the OX40 agonist ivuxolimab. These receptors all come from an adult with an advanced solid tumor such as melanoma, head and neck, liver or kidney cancer.

This clone came up once. The J gene is TRBJ2-1, the V gene TRBV5-1; 7 bases are shared with TRBD2. Looked up from germline, CDR1 is SGHRS and CDR2 is YFSETQ. The V segment lost 4 bases and the J segment 5 bases; nucleotides outside the gene matches: 12. The length of the CDR3 is 16 residues. CDR3 region: CASSHLSGTTNNEQFF. In DNA, the CDR3 is TGCGCCAGCAGCCACCTGAGCGGGACCACTAACAATGAGCAGTTCTTC.

This chain connects TRBV10-3 to TRBJ2-2; 7 positions match TRBD2. The CDR3 extends over 16 amino acids. CDR1 ENHRY and CDR2 SYGVKD come from the germline V gene. Trimming cost V 2 bases and J 3 bases; bases outside gene matches: 6. The CDR3 DNA follows: TGTGCCATCAGTGAGCGGGCGGGAGTCCACACCGGGGAGCTGTTTTTT. Amino acids: CAISERAGVHTGELFF.

The genes are TRBV5-4 and TRBJ2-1, with D perhaps TRBD1 (6 bases). Looked up from germline, CDR1 is SGHNT and CDR2 is YYREEE (reference sequence). Trimming left V 6 bases short and J 2 bases short, with 9 bases between. The CDR3 has 13 residues. In DNA form, the CDR3 reads TGTGCCAGCAACCGGGACACCTACAATGAGCAGTTCTTC. Translation: CASNRDTYNEQFF.

V usage is TRBV18 and J usage is TRBJ2-2; the D is unclear. CDR3 length: 14 amino acids. V lost 3 bases and J lost 3, with 8 bases in between. Germline V lookup: CDR1 KGHSH, CDR2 LQKENI. The DNA for the CDR3 is TGTGCCAGCTCACCCCGGGTCGACACCGGGGAGCTGTTTTTT. It encodes CASSPRVDTGELFF.

The rearrangement joins TRBV5-1 to TRBJ1-3; D is possibly TRBD1 (6 bases). V dropped 4 bases and J dropped 0 bases, with 14 bases sitting between them. CDR1 SGHRS and CDR2 YFSETQ come from the germline V gene. The CDR3 has 16 residues. This chain's CDR3 is CASSLPLDSSGNTIYF. Written as DNA, the CDR3 is TGCGCCAGCAGCCTCCCCTTGGACAGCTCTGGAAACACCATATATTTT.

This clone has just one count. This chain connects TRBV7-9 to TRBJ1-3, with 9 positions matching TRBD1. Germline CDR1 and CDR2: SEHNR and FQNEAQ (reference sequence). This CDR3 spans 17 amino acids. J was trimmed by 0 bases and V by 7 bases; bases with no gene match: 10. The CDR3 bases are TGTGCCAGCACCCCGGGACAGGGAGAAAACTCTGGAAACACCATATATTTT. It translates to CASTPGQGENSGNTIYF. Variable domain in full (rest from reference TRBV7-9 and TRBJ1-3): DTGVSQNPRHKITKRGQNVTFRCDPISEHNRLYWYRQTLGQGPEFLTYFQNEAQLEKSRLLSDRFSAERPKGSFSTLEIQRTEQGDSAMYLCASTPGQGENSGNTIYFGEGSWLTVV.

The CDR3, as DNA: TGTGCCTCAACTAGCGGCTGGGGGACCCAGTACTTC. Its translation is CASTSGWGTQYF. The V and J genes are TRBV10-3 and TRBJ2-5; 8 nucleotides align to TRBD2. This CDR3 is built from 12 residues. Losses at the gene ends were 11 bases for V and 7 bases for J; bases not matched to a gene: 9. Germline values: CDR1 ENHRY, CDR2 SYGVKD.

With regard to this clone: This sample also contains other DNA sequences that code for the same CDR3. J is TRBJ2-7 and V is TRBV5-1; D could derive from TRBD1 or TRBD2 (6 bases each). V was pared by 5 bases and J by 3 bases, with 21 bases between. The CDR3 length is 16 residues. Germline V gives CDR1 SGHRS, CDR2 YFSETQ. The CDR3 loop reads CASSAIGGGTFYEQYF. DNA of the CDR3: TGCGCCAGCAGTGCGATCGGAGGGGGGACTTTCTACGAGCAGTACTTC.

The rearrangement links TRBV11-1 to TRBJ2-3; D perhaps matches TRBD2 (7 bases). Deletions cut 11 bases from V and 6 bases from J, with 24 bases between. Germline V gene sequence: CDR1 SGHAT, CDR2 FQDESV (reference sequence). The CDR3 spans 15 residues. CDR3 coding DNA: TGTGCCTCCCTATCCTTAGCGAGGGGGGGGGATACGCAGTATTTT. Encoded protein: CASLSLARGGDTQYF. Full variable domain (outside the CDR3, taken from reference TRBV11-1 and TRBJ2-3): EAEVAQSPRYKITEKSQAVAFWCDPISGHATLYWYRQILGQGPELLVQFQDESVVDDSQLPKDRFSAERLKGVDSTLKIQPAELGDSAMYLCASLSLARGGDTQYFGPGTRLTVL.

This clone was found once. The chain recombines TRBV15 with TRBJ1-2; maybe TRBD1 (6 bases). The length of the CDR3 is 13 residues. Per the germline V gene, CDR1 is LNHNV and CDR2 is YYDKDF (reference sequence). With 3 bases removed from V and 11 bases from J, the gap between germline ends came to 16 bases. The CDR3 here is CATSSVDRTKYTF. Here the CDR3 DNA reads TGTGCCACCAGCAGTGTAGACAGGACCAAGTACACCTTC.

Regarding this clone: Other DNA sequences of this sample code for an identical CDR3. The chain carries TRBV28 and TRBJ1-2, with a weak D call TRBD1 (5 bases). V gave up 2 bases and J gave up 2 bases, with 9 bases separating them. Germline CDR1 is MDHEN and CDR2 is SYDVKM. The CDR3 extends over 14 amino acids. This CDR3 reads CASSLGAGNYGYTF. CDR3 nucleotide sequence: TGTGCCAGCAGTTTAGGGGCAGGAAACTATGGCTACACCTTC.

The chain is built from TRBV10-3 and TRBJ1-1; possible D gene TRBD1, 6 bases. From germline, CDR1 is ENHRY and CDR2 SYGVKD. V shed 5 bases and J shed 2 bases, with 15 bases lying between them. The CDR3 contains 15 residues. The CDR3 DNA follows: TGTGCCATCAGTCCCGAGACAGGCGTAAACACTGAAGCTTTCTTT. Amino acids: CAISPETGVNTEAFF.

V usage is TRBV5-8 and J usage is TRBJ1-1; D ambiguous. Germline assignment: CDR1 SGHTS and CDR2 YDEGEE. The V and J ends lost 1 base and 2 bases respectively, with 6 bases between them. The CDR3 has 13 residues. The CDR3 DNA follows: TGTGCCAGCAGCTTGTTGAGAAACACTGAAGCTTTCTTT. It encodes CASSLLRNTEAFF.

In its sample, this clone was seen once. The rearrangement uses TRBV6-6 and TRBJ1-1; no reliable D call. This CDR3 has 13 amino acids. V was trimmed by 1 base and J by 5 bases, leaving 8 bases between them. Germline CDR1 is MNHNY and CDR2 is SVGAGI (reference sequence). CDR3 in amino acids: CASSYYSGTEAFF. CDR3 sequence (DNA): TGTGCCAGCAGTTACTACTCGGGAACTGAAGCTTTCTTT.

V gene TRBV6-1 combines with J gene TRBJ1-1; the D is unclear. The CDR3 consists of 13 residues. Germline CDR1 and CDR2: MNHNS and SASEGT. Trimming pared 0 bases from V and 2 bases from J, leaving 4 bases between. CDR3: CASSEAENTEAFF. CDR3 nucleotides: TGTGCCAGCAGTGAAGCGGAAAACACTGAAGCTTTCTTT.

The chain has TRBV25-1 and TRBJ1-3; 9 nucleotides agree with TRBD1. CDR1 MGHDK and CDR2 SYGVNS come from the germline V gene. This CDR3 has 16 residues. V lost 7 bases and J lost 0; bases outside the gene matches: 7. The CDR3 protein is CASTAGTGFSGNTIYF. The CDR3 DNA reads TGTGCCAGCACCGCCGGGACAGGGTTCTCTGGAAACACCATATATTTT.

This chain connects TRBV23-1 to TRBJ2-5; D could derive from TRBD1 or TRBD2 (5 bases each). TRBV23-1 is labeled an ORF, and its function is uncertain. The CDR3 sequence is 17 residues long. V was cut by 3 bases and J by 2 bases, with 19 bases left in between. CDR3 DNA sequence: TGCGCCAGCAGTCACCTTGAACCGGGACCGAAACAAGAGACCCAGTACTTC. Its protein product is CASSHLEPGPKQETQYF.

The V gene is TRBV30, the J gene TRBJ2-1; 9 positions match TRBD2. The junction had 4 bases not matched to a gene; V was cut back by 1 base and J by 0 bases. Germline-derived CDR1 and CDR2 are GTSNPN and SVGIG (reference sequence). This CDR3 region has 16 residues. The CDR3 DNA follows: TGTGCCTGGAGTGGGGAGACTAGCGGCTCCTACAATGAGCAGTTCTTC. It yields the protein CAWSGETSGSYNEQFF.

V gene TRBV7-2 combines with J gene TRBJ2-5, with D tentatively TRBD2 (6 bases). CDR1 is SGHTA, CDR2 FQGNSA, per germline. The CDR3 has 14 amino acids. Trimming took 5 bases from V and 2 from J, leaving 12 bases between them. The CDR3 region is CASSKASAQETQYF. Here the CDR3 DNA reads TGTGCCAGCAGCAAAGCTAGCGCTCAAGAGACCCAGTACTTC.

The chain uses TRBV5-4 and TRBJ2-3; 12 bases map to TRBD2. The CDR3 loop spans 16 amino acids. Germline CDR1 reads SGHNT; CDR2 reads YYREEE (reference sequence). V lost 3 bases to trimming and J lost 6 bases; unmatched junction nucleotides: 8. In DNA form, the CDR3 reads TGTGCCAGCAGCTCTTCCCTAGCGGGGGGGCAGGATACGCAGTATTTT. Amino acid sequence: CASSSSLAGGQDTQYF.

The chain combines TRBV4-2 with TRBJ1-5; D is unresolved. The V gene lost 0 bases and the J gene lost 0 bases, with 9 bases spanning the gap. This CDR3 has 16 residues. CDR1 is LGHNA and CDR2 is YNFKEQ in the germline V gene. This CDR3 reads CASSQDPQLSNQPQHF. CDR3 in DNA: TGTGCCAGCAGCCAAGATCCCCAGCTTAGCAATCAGCCCCAGCATTTT.

V gene TRBV30 combines with J gene TRBJ2-3, with D hard to call. V lost 0 bases, J lost 1 base, and 8 bases lay in between. This CDR3 contains 14 residues. Germline values: CDR1 GTSNPN, CDR2 SVGIG (reference sequence). The CDR3 sequence is CAWSVSPGTDTQYF. Here the CDR3 DNA reads TGTGCCTGGAGTGTTTCACCAGGCACAGATACGCAGTATTTT. The full variable domain, rest sourced from reference TRBV30 and TRBJ2-3, is SQTIHQWPATLVQPVGSPLSLECTVEGTSNPNLYWYRQAAGRGLQLLFYSVGIGQISSEVPQNLSASRPQDRQFILSSKKLLLSDSGFYLCAWSVSPGTDTQYFGPGTRLTVL.